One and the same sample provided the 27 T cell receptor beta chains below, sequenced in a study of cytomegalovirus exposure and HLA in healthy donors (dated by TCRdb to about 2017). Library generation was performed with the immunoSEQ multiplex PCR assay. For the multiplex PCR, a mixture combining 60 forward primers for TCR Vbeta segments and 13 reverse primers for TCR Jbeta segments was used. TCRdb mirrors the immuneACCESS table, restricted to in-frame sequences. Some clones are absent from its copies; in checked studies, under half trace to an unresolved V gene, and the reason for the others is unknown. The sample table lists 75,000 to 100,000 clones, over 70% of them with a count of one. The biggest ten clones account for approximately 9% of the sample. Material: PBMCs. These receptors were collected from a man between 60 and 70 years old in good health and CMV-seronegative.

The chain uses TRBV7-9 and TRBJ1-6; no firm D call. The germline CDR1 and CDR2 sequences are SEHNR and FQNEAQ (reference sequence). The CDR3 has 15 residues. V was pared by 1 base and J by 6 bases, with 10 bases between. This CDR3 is CASSLVGSVNSPLHF. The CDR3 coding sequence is TGTGCCAGCAGCTTAGTCGGTAGCGTTAATTCACCCCTCCACTTT.

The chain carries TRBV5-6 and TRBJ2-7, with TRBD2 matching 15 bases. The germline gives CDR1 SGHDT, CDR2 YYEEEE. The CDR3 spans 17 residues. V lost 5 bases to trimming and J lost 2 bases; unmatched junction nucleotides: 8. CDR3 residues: CASRAPGTSGGTYEQYF. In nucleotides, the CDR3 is TGTGCCAGCAGGGCCCCCGGGACTAGCGGGGGGACCTACGAGCAGTACTTC.

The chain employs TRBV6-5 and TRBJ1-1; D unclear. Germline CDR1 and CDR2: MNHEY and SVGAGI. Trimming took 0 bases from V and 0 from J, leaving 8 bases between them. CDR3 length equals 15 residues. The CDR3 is CASSYSSGMNTEAFF. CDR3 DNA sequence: TGTGCCAGCAGTTACTCGTCCGGGATGAACACTGAAGCTTTCTTT.

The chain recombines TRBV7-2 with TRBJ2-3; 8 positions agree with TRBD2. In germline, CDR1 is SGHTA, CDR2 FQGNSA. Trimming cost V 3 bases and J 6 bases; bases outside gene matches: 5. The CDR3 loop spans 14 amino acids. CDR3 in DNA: TGTGCCAGCAGCTTCGGGGGGGCCGCTGATACGCAGTATTTT. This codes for CASSFGGAADTQYF.

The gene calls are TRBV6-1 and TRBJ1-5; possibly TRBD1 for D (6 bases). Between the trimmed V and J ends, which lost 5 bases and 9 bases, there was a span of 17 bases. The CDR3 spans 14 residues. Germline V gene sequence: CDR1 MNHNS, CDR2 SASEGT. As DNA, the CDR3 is TGTGCCAGCAGTAGTACGGGGGGCTGGGGGCCCCAGCATTTT. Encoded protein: CASSSTGGWGPQHF.

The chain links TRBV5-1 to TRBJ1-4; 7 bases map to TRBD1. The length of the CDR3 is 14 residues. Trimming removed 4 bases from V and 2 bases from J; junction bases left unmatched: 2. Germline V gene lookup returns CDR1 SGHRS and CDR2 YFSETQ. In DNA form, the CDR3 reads TGCGCCAGCAGCACAGGGGCGACTAATGAAAAACTGTTTTTT. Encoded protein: CASSTGATNEKLFF.

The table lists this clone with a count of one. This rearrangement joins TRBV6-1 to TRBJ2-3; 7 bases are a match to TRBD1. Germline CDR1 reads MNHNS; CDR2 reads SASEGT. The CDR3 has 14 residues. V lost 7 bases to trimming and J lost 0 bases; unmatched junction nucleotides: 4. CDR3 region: CASNWDSSTDTQYF. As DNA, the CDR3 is TGTGCCAGCAATTGGGACAGTAGCACAGATACGCAGTATTTT.

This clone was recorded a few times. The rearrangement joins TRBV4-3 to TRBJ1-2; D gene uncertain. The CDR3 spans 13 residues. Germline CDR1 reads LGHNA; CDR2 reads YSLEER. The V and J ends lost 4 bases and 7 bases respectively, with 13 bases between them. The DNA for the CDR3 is TGCGCCAGCAGCCCGGAGCCCATGACTGGCTACACCTTC. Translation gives CASSPEPMTGYTF.

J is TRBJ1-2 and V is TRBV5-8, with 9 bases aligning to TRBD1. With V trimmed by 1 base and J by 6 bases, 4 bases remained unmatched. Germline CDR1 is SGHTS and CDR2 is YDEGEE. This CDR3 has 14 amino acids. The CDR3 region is CASSLRGTGHGYTF. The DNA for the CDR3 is TGTGCCAGCAGCTTGCGGGGGACAGGGCATGGCTACACCTTC.

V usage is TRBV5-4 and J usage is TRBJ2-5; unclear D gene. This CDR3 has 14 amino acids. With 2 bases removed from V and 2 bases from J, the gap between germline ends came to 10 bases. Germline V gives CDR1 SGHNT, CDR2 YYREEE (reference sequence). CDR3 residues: CASSLIGAQETQYF. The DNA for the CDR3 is TGTGCCAGCAGCTTAATCGGAGCTCAAGAGACCCAGTACTTC. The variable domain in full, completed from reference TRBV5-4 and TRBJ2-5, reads ETGVTQSPTHLIKTRGQQVTLRCSSQSGHNTVSWYQQALGQGPQFIFQYYREEENGRGNFPPRFSGLQFPNYSSELNVNALELDDSALYLCASSLIGAQETQYFGPGTRLLVL.

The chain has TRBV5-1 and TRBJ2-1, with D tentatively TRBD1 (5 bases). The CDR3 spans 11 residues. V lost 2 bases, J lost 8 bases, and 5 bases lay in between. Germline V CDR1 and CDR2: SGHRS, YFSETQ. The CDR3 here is CASSFRDEQFF. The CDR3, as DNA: TGCGCCAGCAGCTTCAGGGATGAGCAGTTCTTC.

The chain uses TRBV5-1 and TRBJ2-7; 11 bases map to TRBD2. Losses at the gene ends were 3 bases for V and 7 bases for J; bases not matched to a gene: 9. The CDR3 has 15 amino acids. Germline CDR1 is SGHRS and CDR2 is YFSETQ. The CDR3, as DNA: TGCGCCAGCAGCTCCACGACTAGCGGGATGCGGGAGCAGTACTTC. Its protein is CASSSTTSGMREQYF.

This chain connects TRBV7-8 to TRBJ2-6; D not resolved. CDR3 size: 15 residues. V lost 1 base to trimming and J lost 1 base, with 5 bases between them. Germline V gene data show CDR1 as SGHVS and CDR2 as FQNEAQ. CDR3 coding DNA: TGTGCCAGCAGCTTAGGAGGATCTGGGGCCAACGTCCTGACTTTC. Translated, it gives CASSLGGSGANVLTF.

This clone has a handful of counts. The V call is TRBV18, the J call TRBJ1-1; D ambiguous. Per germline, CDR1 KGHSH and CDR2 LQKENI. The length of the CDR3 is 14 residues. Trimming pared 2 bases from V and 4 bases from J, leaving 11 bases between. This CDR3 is CASSPEFAGTEAFF. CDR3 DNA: TGTGCCAGCTCACCAGAGTTCGCAGGCACTGAAGCTTTCTTT.

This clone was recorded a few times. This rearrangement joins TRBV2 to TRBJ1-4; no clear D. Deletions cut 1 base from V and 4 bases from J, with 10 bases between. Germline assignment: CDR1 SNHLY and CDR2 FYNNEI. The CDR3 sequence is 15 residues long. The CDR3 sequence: CASSEGRASNEKLFF. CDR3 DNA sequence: TGTGCCAGCAGTGAAGGGAGGGCGAGTAATGAAAAACTGTTTTTT.

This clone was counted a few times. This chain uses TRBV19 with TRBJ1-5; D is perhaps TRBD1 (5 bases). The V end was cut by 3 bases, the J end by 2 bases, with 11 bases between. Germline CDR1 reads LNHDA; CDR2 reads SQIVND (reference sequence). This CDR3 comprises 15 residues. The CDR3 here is CASSIMRGGNQPQHF. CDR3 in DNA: TGTGCCAGTAGTATCATGCGGGGGGGCAATCAGCCCCAGCATTTT.

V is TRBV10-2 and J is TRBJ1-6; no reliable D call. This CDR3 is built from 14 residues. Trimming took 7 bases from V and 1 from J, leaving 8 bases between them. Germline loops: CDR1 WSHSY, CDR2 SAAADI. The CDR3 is CASNGESYNSPLHF. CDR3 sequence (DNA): TGCGCCAGCAATGGGGAGTCCTATAATTCACCCCTCCACTTT.

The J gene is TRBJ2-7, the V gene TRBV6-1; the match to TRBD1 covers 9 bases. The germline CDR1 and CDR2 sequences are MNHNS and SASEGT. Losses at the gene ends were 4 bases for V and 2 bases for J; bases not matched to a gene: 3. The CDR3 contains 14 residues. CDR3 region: CASSGDRVTYEQYF. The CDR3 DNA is TGTGCCAGCAGTGGGGACAGGGTTACCTACGAGCAGTACTTC.

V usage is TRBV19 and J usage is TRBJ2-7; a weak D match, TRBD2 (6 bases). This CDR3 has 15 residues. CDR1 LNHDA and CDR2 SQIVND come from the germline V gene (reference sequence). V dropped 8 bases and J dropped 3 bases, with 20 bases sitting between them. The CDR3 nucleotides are TGTGCCAGTGAGGAGGGGCCGGGTATGGGCTACGAGCAGTACTTC. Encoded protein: CASEEGPGMGYEQYF.

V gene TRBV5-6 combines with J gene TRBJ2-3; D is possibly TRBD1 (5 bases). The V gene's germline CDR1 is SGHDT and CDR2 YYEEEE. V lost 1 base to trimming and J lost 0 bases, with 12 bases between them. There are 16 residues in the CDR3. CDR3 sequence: CASSLPVGASTDTQYF. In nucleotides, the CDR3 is TGTGCCAGCAGCTTGCCGGTTGGGGCCAGCACAGATACGCAGTATTTT.

The CDR3 spells CASSEAGQGRQPQHF. CDR3 in DNA: TGTGCCAGCAGTGAAGCGGGACAGGGAAGGCAGCCCCAGCATTTT. The chain employs TRBV6-1 and TRBJ1-5; 9 bases align to TRBD1. The V gene's germline CDR1 is MNHNS and CDR2 SASEGT. V shed 0 bases and J 7 bases; nucleotides not matched to a gene: 4. The CDR3 spans 15 residues.

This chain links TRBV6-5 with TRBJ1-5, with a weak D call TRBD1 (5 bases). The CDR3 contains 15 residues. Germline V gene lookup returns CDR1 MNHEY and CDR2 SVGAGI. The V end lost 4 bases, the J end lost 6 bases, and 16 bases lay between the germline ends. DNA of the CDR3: TGTGCCAGCAGTTCCTTGGGGGGGATGGGTCAGCCCCAGCATTTT. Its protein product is CASSSLGGMGQPQHF.

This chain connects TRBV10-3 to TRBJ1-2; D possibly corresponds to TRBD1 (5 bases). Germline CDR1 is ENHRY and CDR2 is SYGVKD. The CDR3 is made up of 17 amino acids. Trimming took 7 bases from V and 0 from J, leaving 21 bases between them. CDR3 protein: CAITPEGVTVANYGYTF. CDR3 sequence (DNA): TGTGCCATCACCCCGGAAGGAGTGACAGTAGCTAACTATGGCTACACCTTC.

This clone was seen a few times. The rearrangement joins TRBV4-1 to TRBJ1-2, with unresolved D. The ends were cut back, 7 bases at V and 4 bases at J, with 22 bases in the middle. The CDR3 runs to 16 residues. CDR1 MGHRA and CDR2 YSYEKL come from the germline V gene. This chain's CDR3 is CASIRFPGDQTYGYTF. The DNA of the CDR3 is TGCGCCAGCATCCGTTTCCCGGGAGACCAGACCTATGGCTACACCTTC.

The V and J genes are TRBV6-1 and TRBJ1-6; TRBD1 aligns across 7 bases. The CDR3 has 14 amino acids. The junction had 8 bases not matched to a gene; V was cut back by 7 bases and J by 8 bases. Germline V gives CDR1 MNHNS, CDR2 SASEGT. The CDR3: CASKGQARYSPLHF. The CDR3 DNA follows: TGTGCCAGCAAAGGACAGGCTAGGTATTCACCCCTCCACTTT.

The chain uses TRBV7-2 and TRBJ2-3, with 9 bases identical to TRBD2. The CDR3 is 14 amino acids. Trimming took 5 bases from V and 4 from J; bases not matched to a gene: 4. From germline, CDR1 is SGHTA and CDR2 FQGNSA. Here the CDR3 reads CASSPRGGADTQYF. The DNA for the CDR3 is TGTGCCAGCAGCCCGCGGGGGGGCGCAGATACGCAGTATTTT.

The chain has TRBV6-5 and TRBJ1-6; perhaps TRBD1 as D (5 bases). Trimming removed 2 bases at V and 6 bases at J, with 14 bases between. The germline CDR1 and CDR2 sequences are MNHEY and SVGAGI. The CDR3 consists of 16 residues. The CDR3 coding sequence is TGTGCCAGCAGTTACGCTTCAGGGTCGACTAATTCACCCCTCCACTTT. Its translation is CASSYASGSTNSPLHF.